The 11 T cell receptor beta chains listed next were all sequenced from one sample in a study of T cells in narcolepsy. Profiled with immunoSEQ multiplex PCR; TCRdb holds only in-frame clones, not every one. Of under 40,000 clones in the sample, around 79% were seen once. The sequenced material came from CD45RA- memory CD4+ T cells from PBMCs. The receptors were gathered from a human donor with narcolepsy.

Turning to this clone: The limits of the CDR3 on the DNA are not certain, so only TCRdb's listed CDR3 is given. The same CDR3 is also encoded by other DNA sequences in this sample. The chain uses TRBV9 and TRBJ1-1; TRBD1 is the table's D call, not checked against the DNA. A total of 17 residues make up the CDR3, ends included. Germline V CDR1 and CDR2: SGDLS, YYNGEE. CDR3 amino acids: CASSVATGSPGNTEAFF.

V usage is TRBV9 and J usage is TRBJ2-3; 8 bases match TRBD1. The CDR3 consists of 15 residues. Trimming took 4 bases from V and 4 from J; bases not matched to a gene: 8. From germline, CDR1 is SGDLS and CDR2 YYNGEE. The CDR3 protein is CASSRGQGAADTQYF. The CDR3 coding sequence is TGTGCCAGCAGCCGTGGGCAGGGGGCCGCAGATACGCAGTATTTT.

The V call is TRBV6-5, the J call TRBJ1-2; TRBD1 agrees at 8 bases. The ends lost 2 bases at V and 7 bases at J; junction bases unmatched: 3. Germline V CDR1 and CDR2: MNHEY, SVGAGI. The CDR3 extends over 13 amino acids. The CDR3 loop reads CASSYTTGGGYTF. The CDR3, as DNA: TGTGCCAGCAGTTACACTACAGGGGGTGGCTACACCTTC.

The J gene is TRBJ1-1, the V gene TRBV29-1, with D possibly TRBD1 on 5 matching bases. V was shortened by 4 bases and J by 1 base, with 10 bases between the two germline ends. This CDR3 has 13 residues. CDR1 SQVTM and CDR2 ANQGSEA come from the germline V gene. CDR3 DNA sequence: TGCAGCGTTGTAGTCCAGGGGAACACTGAAGCTTTCTTT. Translated: CSVVVQGNTEAFF. Full variable domain (missing parts from reference TRBV29-1 and TRBJ1-1): SAVISQKPSRDICQRGTSLTIQCQVDSQVTMMFWYRQQPGQSLTLIATANQGSEATYESGFVIDKFPISRPNLTFSTLTVSNMSPEDSSIYLCSVVVQGNTEAFFGQGTRLTVV.

The V and J genes are TRBV19 and TRBJ1-5, with 11 bases that match TRBD1. Germline V gives CDR1 LNHDA, CDR2 SQIVND (reference sequence). J lost 4 bases, V lost 7 bases, and 6 bases had no gene match. The CDR3 is 15 amino acids. CDR3 DNA: TGTGCCAGTATCTCCGGGACAGGGGGTAATCAGCCCCAGCATTTT. Its protein is CASISGTGGNQPQHF. The full variable domain, in which reference TRBV19 and TRBJ1-5 provide the parts outside the CDR3, is DGGITQSPKYLFRKEGQNVTLSCEQNLNHDAMYWYRQDPGQGLRLIYYSQIVNDFQKGDIAEGYSVSREKKESFPLTVTSAQKNPTAFYLCASISGTGGNQPQHFGDGTRLSIL.

The V gene is TRBV4-1, the J gene TRBJ1-5; D remains ambiguous. V lost 0 bases to trimming and J lost 1 base, with 10 bases between them. The CDR3 runs to 16 residues. Germline CDR1 and CDR2: MGHRA and YSYEKL. The DNA for the CDR3 is TGCGCCAGCAGCCAAGATTACGGTCTCAGCAATCAGCCCCAGCATTTT. Its protein product is CASSQDYGLSNQPQHF.

V is TRBV7-9 and J is TRBJ2-7, with TRBD1 matching over 7 bases. The CDR3 covers 16 residues. Germline CDR1 and CDR2: SEHNR and FQNEAQ (reference sequence). The ends lost 2 bases at V and 0 bases at J; junction bases unmatched: 7. The CDR3 here is CASSLRARQGSYEQYF. The CDR3 bases are TGTGCCAGCAGCTTACGTGCTCGACAGGGCTCCTACGAGCAGTACTTC. The entire variable domain, with the rest obtained from reference TRBV7-9 and TRBJ2-7, is as follows: DTGVSQNPRHKITKRGQNVTFRCDPISEHNRLYWYRQTLGQGPEFLTYFQNEAQLEKSRLLSDRFSAERPKGSFSTLEIQRTEQGDSAMYLCASSLRARQGSYEQYFGPGTRLTVT.

This clone has just one count. This rearrangement joins TRBV5-1 to TRBJ2-7, with 8 bases aligning to TRBD1. Germline V gene sequence: CDR1 SGHRS, CDR2 YFSETQ. This CDR3 region has 16 residues. V was clipped by 0 bases and J by 2 bases; unmatched bases: 7. Here the CDR3 DNA reads TGCGCCAGCAGCTTGGCTCCGACAGGGGATACCTACGAGCAGTACTTC. The encoded protein is CASSLAPTGDTYEQYF.

The chain employs TRBV19 and TRBJ2-1, with 9 nucleotides matching TRBD2. J gave up 2 bases and V 1 base, and 9 bases lay outside the gene matches. Germline loops: CDR1 LNHDA, CDR2 SQIVND (reference sequence). The CDR3 runs to 18 residues. CDR3 sequence reads: CASSIGLGSGSTYNEQFF. The CDR3 DNA is TGTGCCAGTAGTATAGGGTTGGGTAGCGGGAGTACCTACAATGAGCAGTTCTTC.

This clone was seen only once. The chain is built from TRBV11-2 and TRBJ1-5, with D uncertain. Per the germline V gene, CDR1 is SGHAT and CDR2 is FQNNGV. The length of the CDR3 is 14 residues. V lost 4 bases, J lost 13 bases, and 20 bases lay in between. CDR3 sequence reads: CASSSPTQLGRQHF. DNA of the CDR3: TGTGCCAGCAGCTCTCCAACGCAGCTAGGACGGCAGCATTTT.

The rearrangement joins TRBV5-1 to TRBJ1-4; no definite D call. The CDR3 contains 15 residues. The germline V and J ends were trimmed by 1 base and 3 bases, with 10 bases remaining between them. Per the germline V gene, CDR1 is SGHRS and CDR2 is YFSETQ. DNA of the CDR3: TGCGCCAGCAGCTTGTCAAGCGGCCCTAATGAAAAACTGTTTTTT. Its protein product is CASSLSSGPNEKLFF.